These 8 T cell receptor beta chains originate from one sample sequenced in a study of blood T cells in healthy people across ages. Primed by a sample-barcoded 5' primer and a J-beta primer mix, a second PCR proceeded for roughly 7 to 11 cycles. TCRdb recomputed calls from the 5' RACE reads with MiXCR, one row per CDR3 protein. The top ten hold roughly 7% of the sample, which has 1,300,000 or so distinct CDR3 sequences, roughly 60% seen once. Material: blood. All receptors derive from a man aged 18 to 30 in good health.

J is TRBJ2-4 and V is TRBV9; possibly TRBD1 for D (5 bases). The assigned J gene may be wrong: the sequence end matches TRBJ2-5 better. CDR3 length: 14 amino acids. CDR1 SGDLS and CDR2 YYNGEE come from the germline V gene. This CDR3 reads CASSAFWGEETQYF. CDR3 sequence (DNA): TGTGCCAGCAGCGCCTTCTGGGGCGAAGAGACCCAGTACTTC.

The sample holds a few counts of this clonotype. V gene TRBV7-8 combines with J gene TRBJ2-1; the D gene is possibly TRBD2 (6 bases). There are 18 residues in the CDR3. The V gene lost 5 bases and the J gene lost 4 bases, with 24 bases spanning the gap. Per the germline V gene, CDR1 is SGHVS and CDR2 is FQNEAQ. The CDR3 loop reads CASSAPTSGSSLYNEQFF. CDR3 DNA: TGTGCCAGCAGCGCACCGACAAGCGGGTCTAGCCTGTACAATGAGCAGTTCTTC. Complete variable domain (other parts from reference TRBV7-8 and TRBJ2-1): GAGVSQSPRYKVAKRGQDVALRCDPISGHVSLFWYQQALGQGPEFLTYFQNEAQLDKSGLPSDRFFAERPEGSVSTLKIQRTQQEDSAVYLCASSAPTSGSSLYNEQFFGPGTRLTVL.

The V and J genes are TRBV4-1 and TRBJ1-6, with D possibly matching TRBD1 (5 bases). CDR3 length: 17 residues. CDR1 and CDR2 (germline): MGHRA, YSYEKL. Deletions cut 2 bases from V and 6 bases from J, with 17 bases between. The CDR3: CASSQRSMDTSNSPLHF. The CDR3 region has the DNA TGCGCCAGCAGCCAAAGATCAATGGACACTAGTAATTCACCCCTCCACTTT.

The V gene is TRBV7-9, the J gene TRBJ1-1; 9 positions agree with TRBD1. Germline loops: CDR1 SEHNR, CDR2 FQNEAQ (reference sequence). V was clipped by 6 bases and J by 6 bases; unmatched bases: 11. The CDR3 is 15 residues long. The CDR3 region has the DNA TGTGCCAGCAGGGTTAATACACAGGGGGCCTCTGAAGCTTTCTTT. Translated: CASRVNTQGASEAFF.

This clonotype was detected only a few times. V is TRBV20-1 and J is TRBJ2-7, with D perhaps TRBD1 or TRBD2 (5 bases each). Germline loops: CDR1 DFQATT, CDR2 SNEGSKA (reference sequence). The CDR3 is 15 residues long. The V gene lost 5 bases and the J gene lost 4 bases, with 21 bases spanning the gap. Written as DNA, the CDR3 is TGCAGTGCTTCCACTGGGGCTAGCTCCCAGTACGAGCAGTACTTC. Its translation is CSASTGASSQYEQYF.

This clonotype was seen more than once but under ten times. In nucleotides, the CDR3 is TGTGCCAGCTCACCGGCGGGGGGCAACACAGATACGCAGTATTTT. It codes for CASSPAGGNTDTQYF. This chain joins TRBV18 and TRBJ2-3; 8 nucleotides match TRBD2. The CDR3 runs to 15 residues. The V segment lost 3 bases and the J segment 2 bases; nucleotides outside the gene matches: 4. Germline values: CDR1 KGHSH, CDR2 LQKENI.

This clonotype was recorded a few times. CDR3 protein: CSVAGFHEQYF. The CDR3 DNA sequence: TGCAGCGTTGCAGGGTTTCACGAGCAGTACTTC. The V and J genes are TRBV29-1 and TRBJ2-7, with D tentatively TRBD1 (5 bases). Germline CDR1 is SQVTM and CDR2 is ANQGSEA. Trimming cost V 4 bases and J 5 bases, with 9 bases left between them. This CDR3 contains 11 residues.

The V and J genes are TRBV4-1 and TRBJ1-1; D gene uncertain. With 4 bases removed from V and 0 bases from J, the gap between germline ends came to 12 bases. Germline V lookup: CDR1 MGHRA, CDR2 YSYEKL. This CDR3 has 15 amino acids. The CDR3 loop reads CASSPPGLLNTEAFF. Here the CDR3 DNA reads TGCGCCAGCAGCCCTCCAGGACTACTGAACACTGAAGCTTTCTTT.